This T cell receptor (beta chain) originates from a study of blood T cell repertoires in COVID-19. The germline V gene has CDR1 SGHRS and CDR2 YFSETQ. V shed 4 bases, J shed 8 bases, and the junction held 4 bases outside the gene matches. The CDR3 contains 12 residues. Original processing notes: Reference gene primer amplification yielded estimated nucleated cell counts. Clones were read by immunoSEQ multiplex PCR, and TCRdb kept only the in-frame ones, dropping some. The V and J calls and clone size were taken over from that table, and D and trimming were inferred from the DNA. This table has about 72,000 clones, 90% appearing once.

J is TRBJ2-3 and V is TRBV5-1, with TRBD2 identical over 7 bases. This receptor was identified in a human donor in a cohort sampled during active COVID-19. The sample taken for sequencing was peripheral blood. CDR3 sequence: CASSLGGVTQYF. The DNA for the CDR3 is TGCGCCAGCAGCCTTGGGGGGGTTACGCAGTATTTT.